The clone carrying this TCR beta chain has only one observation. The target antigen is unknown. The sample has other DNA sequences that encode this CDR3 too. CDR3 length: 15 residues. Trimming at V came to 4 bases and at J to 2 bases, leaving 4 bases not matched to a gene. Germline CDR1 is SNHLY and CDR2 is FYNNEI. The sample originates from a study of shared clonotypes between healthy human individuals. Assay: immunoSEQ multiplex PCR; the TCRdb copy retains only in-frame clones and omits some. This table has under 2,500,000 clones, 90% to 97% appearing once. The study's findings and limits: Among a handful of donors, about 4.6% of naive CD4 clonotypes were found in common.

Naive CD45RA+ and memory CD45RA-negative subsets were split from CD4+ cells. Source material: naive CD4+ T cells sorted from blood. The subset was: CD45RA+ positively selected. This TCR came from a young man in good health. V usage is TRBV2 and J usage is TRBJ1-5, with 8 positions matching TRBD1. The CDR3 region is CASSVGQGGNQPQHF. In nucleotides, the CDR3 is TGTGCCAGCAGTGTCGGACAGGGCGGCAATCAGCCCCAGCATTTT.